Presented here are 5 T cell receptor beta chains from one specimen sequenced in a study of T-cell reconstitution after alpha-beta-depleted transplantation in children. Unique molecular identifiers were incorporated when the TCRbeta library was constructed. TCRdb re-called the PCR reads with MiXCR, one entry per CDR3 protein. The sample yields hundreds of thousands of distinct CDR3 sequences, 23% seen once. The sequences come from PBMCs, mostly from graft donor cells, collected 360 days after TCRalphabeta/CD19-depleted stem cell transplant. All receptors come from a boy under two years old who had a stem cell transplant for acute myeloid leukemia, so the T cells may come from the graft donor.

This clonotype was detected many times. The rearrangement joins TRBV7-2 to TRBJ2-1; TRBD1 might be the D (6 bases). Germline V gene sequence: CDR1 SGHTA, CDR2 FQGNSA. V shed 3 bases and J shed 5 bases, with 20 bases lying between them. The CDR3 has 17 residues. The CDR3 DNA reads TGTGCCAGCAGCTTTAGTAGACCGGGGACAACCCACAATGAGCAGTTCTTC. Translating gives CASSFSRPGTTHNEQFF.

This clonotype came up a few times. The chain employs TRBV15 and TRBJ2-2; possibly TRBD2 for D (6 bases). Deletions cut 1 base from V and 7 bases from J, with 13 bases between. CDR1 LNHNV and CDR2 YYDKDF come from the germline V gene (reference sequence). The CDR3 covers 15 residues. The CDR3 region has the DNA TGTGCCACCAGCAGAGTCGGGGAGGTTGGCGGGGAGCTGTTTTTT. Protein sequence: CATSRVGEVGGELFF.

In this sample, this clonotype turned up a few times. This sequence joins TRBV15 and TRBJ2-3; D is ambiguous. Trimming removed 0 bases at V and 4 bases at J, with 14 bases between. CDR1 and CDR2 (germline): LNHNV, YYDKDF (reference sequence). The CDR3 runs to 16 residues. CDR3 nucleotide sequence: TGTGCCACCAGCAGAGATAGTGCAGGTGGGGCAGATACGCAGTATTTT. Its protein product is CATSRDSAGGADTQYF. The whole variable domain, remainder taken from reference TRBV15 and TRBJ2-3, is DAMVIQNPRYQVTQFGKPVTLSCSQTLNHNVMYWYQQKSSQAPKLLFHYYDKDFNNEADTPDNFQSRRPNTSFCFLDIRSPGLGDTAMYLCATSRDSAGGADTQYFGPGTRLTVL.

This clonotype came up a few times. This chain connects TRBV6-2 or TRBV6-3 to TRBJ1-4; 7 bases match TRBD1. The CDR3 spans 15 residues. The V segment lost 6 bases and the J segment 8 bases; nucleotides outside the gene matches: 12. Per germline, CDR1 MNHEY and CDR2 SVGEGT. The CDR3 loop is CASRQSRGPVEKLFF. Written as DNA, the CDR3 is TGTGCCAGCAGACAGTCGAGGGGGCCGGTCGAAAAACTGTTTTTT.

The rearrangement links TRBV7-6 to TRBJ1-1, with 8 positions matching TRBD1. CDR3 size: 15 residues. Trimming removed 4 bases from V and 1 base from J; junction bases left unmatched: 5. The V gene's germline CDR1 is SGHVS and CDR2 FNYEAQ. In DNA form, the CDR3 reads TGTGCCAGCAGCTCGCAGGGGGCCCAGAACACTGAAGCTTTCTTT. This gives the protein CASSSQGAQNTEAFF.